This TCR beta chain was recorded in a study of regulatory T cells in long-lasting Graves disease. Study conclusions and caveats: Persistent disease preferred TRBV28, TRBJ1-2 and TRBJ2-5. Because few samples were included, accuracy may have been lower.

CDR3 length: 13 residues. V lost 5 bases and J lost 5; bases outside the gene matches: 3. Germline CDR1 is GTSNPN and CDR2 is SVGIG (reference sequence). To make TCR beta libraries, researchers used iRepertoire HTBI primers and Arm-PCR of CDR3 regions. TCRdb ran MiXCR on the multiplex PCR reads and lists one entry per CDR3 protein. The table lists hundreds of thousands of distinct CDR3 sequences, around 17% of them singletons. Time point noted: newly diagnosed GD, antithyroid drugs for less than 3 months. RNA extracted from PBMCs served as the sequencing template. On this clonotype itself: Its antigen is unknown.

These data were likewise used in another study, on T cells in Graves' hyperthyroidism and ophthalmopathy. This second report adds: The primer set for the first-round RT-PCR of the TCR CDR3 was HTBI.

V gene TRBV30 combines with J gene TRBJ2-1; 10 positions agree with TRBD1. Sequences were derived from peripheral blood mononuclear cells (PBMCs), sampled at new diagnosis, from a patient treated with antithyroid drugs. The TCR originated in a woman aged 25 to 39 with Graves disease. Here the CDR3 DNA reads TGTGCCTGGGGACAGGGGGGTCACAATGAGCAGTTCTTC. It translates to CAWGQGGHNEQFF. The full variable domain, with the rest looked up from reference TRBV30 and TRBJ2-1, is SQTIHQWPATLVQPVGSPLSLECTVEGTSNPNLYWYRQAAGRGLQLLFYSVGIGQISSEVPQNLSASRPQDRQFILSSKKLLLSDSGFYLCAWGQGGHNEQFFGPGTRLTVL.